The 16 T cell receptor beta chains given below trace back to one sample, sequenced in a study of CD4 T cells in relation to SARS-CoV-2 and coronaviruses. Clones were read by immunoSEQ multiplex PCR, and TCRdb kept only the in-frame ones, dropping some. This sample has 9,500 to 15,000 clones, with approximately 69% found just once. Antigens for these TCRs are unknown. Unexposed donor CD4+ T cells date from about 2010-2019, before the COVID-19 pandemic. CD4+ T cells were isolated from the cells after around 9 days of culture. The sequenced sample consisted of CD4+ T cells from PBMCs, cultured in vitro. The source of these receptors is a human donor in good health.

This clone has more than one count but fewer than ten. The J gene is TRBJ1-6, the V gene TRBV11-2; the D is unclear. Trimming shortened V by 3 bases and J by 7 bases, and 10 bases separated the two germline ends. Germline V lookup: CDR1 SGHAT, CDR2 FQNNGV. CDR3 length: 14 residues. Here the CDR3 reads CASSFRTTNSPLHF. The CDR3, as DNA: TGTGCCAGCAGCTTTAGGACTACGAATTCACCCCTCCACTTT.

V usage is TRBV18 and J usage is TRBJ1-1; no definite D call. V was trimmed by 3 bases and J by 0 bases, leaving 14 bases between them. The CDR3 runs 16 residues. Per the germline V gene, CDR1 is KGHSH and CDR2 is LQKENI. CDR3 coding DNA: TGTGCCAGCTCACCGAGGGAAAGTGGGATGAACACTGAAGCTTTCTTT. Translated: CASSPRESGMNTEAFF.

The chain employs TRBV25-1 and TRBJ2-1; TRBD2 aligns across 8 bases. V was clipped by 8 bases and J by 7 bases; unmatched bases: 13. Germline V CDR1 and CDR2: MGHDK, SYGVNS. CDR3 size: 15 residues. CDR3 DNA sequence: TGTGCCAGCGGGAAGCGGGAGAGTGCCGGGAATGAGCAGTTCTTC. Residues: CASGKRESAGNEQFF.

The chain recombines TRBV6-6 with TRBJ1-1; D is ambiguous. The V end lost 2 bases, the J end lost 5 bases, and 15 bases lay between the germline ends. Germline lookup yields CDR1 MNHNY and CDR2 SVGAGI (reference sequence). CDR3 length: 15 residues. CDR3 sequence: CASSYDLSTGTEAFF. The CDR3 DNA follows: TGTGCCAGCAGTTACGACTTGAGCACTGGGACTGAAGCTTTCTTT.

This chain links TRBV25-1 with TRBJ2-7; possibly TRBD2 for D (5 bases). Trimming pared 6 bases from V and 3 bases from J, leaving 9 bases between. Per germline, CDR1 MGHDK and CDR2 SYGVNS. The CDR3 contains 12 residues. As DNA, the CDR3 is TGTGCCAGCAGCGGGGTGCGCTACGAGCAGTACTTC. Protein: CASSGVRYEQYF.

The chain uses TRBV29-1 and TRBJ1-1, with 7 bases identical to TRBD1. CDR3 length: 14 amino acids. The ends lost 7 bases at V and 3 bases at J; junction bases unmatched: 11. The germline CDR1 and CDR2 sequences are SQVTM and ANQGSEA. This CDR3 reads CSAQTGSADTEAFF. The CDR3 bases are TGCAGCGCTCAGACAGGGTCGGCGGACACTGAAGCTTTCTTT.

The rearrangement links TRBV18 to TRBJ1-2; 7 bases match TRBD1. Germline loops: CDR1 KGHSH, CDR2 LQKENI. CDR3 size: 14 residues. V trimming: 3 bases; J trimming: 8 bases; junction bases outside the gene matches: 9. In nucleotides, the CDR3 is TGTGCCAGCTCACCTGACAGGGAATATTTCGGCTACACCTTC. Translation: CASSPDREYFGYTF.

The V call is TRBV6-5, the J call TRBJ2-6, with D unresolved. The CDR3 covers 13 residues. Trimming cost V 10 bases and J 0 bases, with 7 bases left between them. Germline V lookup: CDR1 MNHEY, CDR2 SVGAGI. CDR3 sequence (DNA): TGTGCCACTCAGAGCTCTGGGGCCAACGTCCTGACTTTC. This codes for CATQSSGANVLTF.

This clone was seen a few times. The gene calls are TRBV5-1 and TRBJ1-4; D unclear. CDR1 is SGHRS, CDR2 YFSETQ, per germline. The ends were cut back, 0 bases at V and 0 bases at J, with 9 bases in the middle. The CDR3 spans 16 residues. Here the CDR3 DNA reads TGCGCCAGCAGCTTGGACCCATCGACAACTAATGAAAAACTGTTTTTT. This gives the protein CASSLDPSTTNEKLFF. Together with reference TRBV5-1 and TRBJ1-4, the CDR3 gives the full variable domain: KAGVTQTPRYLIKTRGQQVTLSCSPISGHRSVSWYQQTPGQGLQFLFEYFSETQRNKGNFPGRFSGRQFSNSRSEMNVSTLELGDSALYLCASSLDPSTTNEKLFFGSGTQLSVL.

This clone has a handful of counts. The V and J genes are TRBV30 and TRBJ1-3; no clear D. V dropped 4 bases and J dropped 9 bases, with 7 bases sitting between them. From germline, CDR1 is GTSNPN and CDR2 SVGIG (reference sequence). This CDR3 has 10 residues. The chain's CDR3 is CAWTPGTIYF. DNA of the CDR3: TGTGCCTGGACCCCCGGCACCATATATTTT.

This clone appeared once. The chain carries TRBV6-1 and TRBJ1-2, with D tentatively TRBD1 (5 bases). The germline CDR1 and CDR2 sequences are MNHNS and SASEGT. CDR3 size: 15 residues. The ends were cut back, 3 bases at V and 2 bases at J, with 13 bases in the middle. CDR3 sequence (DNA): TGTGCCAGCAGTGATGGGGGGGGAGGCAACTATGGCTACACCTTC. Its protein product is CASSDGGGGNYGYTF.

CDR3 nucleotide sequence: TGTGCCAGCAGCTTACGCGGGCCCGGTATGACAGATACGCAGTATTTT. Amino acid sequence: CASSLRGPGMTDTQYF. V and J are TRBV11-3 and TRBJ2-3; maybe TRBD2 (5 bases). V lost 2 bases and J 3 bases, leaving 15 bases between the germline ends. The V gene's germline CDR1 is SGHNT and CDR2 YENEEA. The CDR3 has 16 residues.

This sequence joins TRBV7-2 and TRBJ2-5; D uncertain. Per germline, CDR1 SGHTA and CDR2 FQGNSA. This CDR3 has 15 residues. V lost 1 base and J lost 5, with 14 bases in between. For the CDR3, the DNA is TGTGCCAGCAGCTTAGTTCCCAGCATGGGGGAGACCCAGTACTTC. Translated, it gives CASSLVPSMGETQYF.

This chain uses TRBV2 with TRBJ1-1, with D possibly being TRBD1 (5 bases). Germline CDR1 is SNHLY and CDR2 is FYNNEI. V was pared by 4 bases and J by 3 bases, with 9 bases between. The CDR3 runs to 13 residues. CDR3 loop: CASSGQLDTEAFF. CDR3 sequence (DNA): TGTGCCAGCAGTGGACAGCTGGACACTGAAGCTTTCTTT.

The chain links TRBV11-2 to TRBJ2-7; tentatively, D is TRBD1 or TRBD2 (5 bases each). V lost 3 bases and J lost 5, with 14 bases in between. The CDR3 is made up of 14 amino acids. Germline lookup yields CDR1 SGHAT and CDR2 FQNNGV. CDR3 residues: CASSFRTQGHEQYF. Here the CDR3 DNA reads TGTGCCAGCAGCTTTCGTACCCAGGGACACGAGCAGTACTTC. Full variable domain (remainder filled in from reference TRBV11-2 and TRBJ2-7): EAGVAQSPRYKIIEKRQSVAFWCNPISGHATLYWYQQILGQGPKLLIQFQNNGVVDDSQLPKDRFSAERLKGVDSTLKIQPAKLEDSAVYLCASSFRTQGHEQYFGPGTRLTVT.

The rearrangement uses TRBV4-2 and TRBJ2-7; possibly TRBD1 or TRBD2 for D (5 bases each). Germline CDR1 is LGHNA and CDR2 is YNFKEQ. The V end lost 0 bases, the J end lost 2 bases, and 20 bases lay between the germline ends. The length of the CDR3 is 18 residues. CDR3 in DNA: TGTGCCAGCAGCCAAGATTTGGGTGTGGGAGACAGAGCCTACGAGCAGTACTTC. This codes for CASSQDLGVGDRAYEQYF.